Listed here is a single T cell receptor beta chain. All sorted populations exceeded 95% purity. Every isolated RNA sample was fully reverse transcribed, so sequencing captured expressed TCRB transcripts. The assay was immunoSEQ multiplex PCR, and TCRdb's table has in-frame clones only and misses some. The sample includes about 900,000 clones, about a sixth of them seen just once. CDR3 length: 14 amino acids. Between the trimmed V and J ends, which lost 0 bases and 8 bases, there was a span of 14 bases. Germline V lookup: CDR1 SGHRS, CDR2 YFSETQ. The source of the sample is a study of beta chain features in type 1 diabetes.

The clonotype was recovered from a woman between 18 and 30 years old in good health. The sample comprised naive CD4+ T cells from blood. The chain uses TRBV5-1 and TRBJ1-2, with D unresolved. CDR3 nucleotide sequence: TGCGCCAGCAGCTTGGTGCCGCAAACAGAAGGCTACACCTTC. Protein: CASSLVPQTEGYTF.